The 31 T cell receptor beta chains below come from one sample, sequenced in a study of OX40 agonist ivuxolimab in advanced cancers. The protocol was immunoSEQ multiplex PCR, while the TCRdb copy is restricted to in-frame clones and leaves out a portion. The sample contains tens of thousands of clones, 90% of which appear only once. This specimen was CD4+ or CD8+ T cells sorted from blood, taken in a trial of the OX40 agonist ivuxolimab. All receptors come from an adult with an advanced solid tumor such as melanoma, head and neck, liver or kidney cancer.

The rearrangement links TRBV7-2 to TRBJ1-2; D is ambiguous. This CDR3 has 12 amino acids. Trimming took 5 bases from V and 8 from J, leaving 12 bases between them. Germline CDR1 reads SGHTA; CDR2 reads FQGNSA. The CDR3 DNA reads as TGTGCCAGCAGCCGAGGACCTGAAGGCTACACCTTC. It translates to CASSRGPEGYTF. The full variable domain, with the rest looked up from reference TRBV7-2 and TRBJ1-2, is GAGVSQSPSNKVTEKGKDVELRCDPISGHTALYWYRQSLGQGLEFLIYFQGNSAPDKSGLPSDRFSAERTGGSVSTLTIQRTQQEDSAVYLCASSRGPEGYTFGSGTRLTVV.

This chain links TRBV2 with TRBJ2-5; 8 bases are shared with TRBD1. This CDR3 has 15 amino acids. The germline gives CDR1 SNHLY, CDR2 FYNNEI. With 2 bases clipped from V and 5 bases from J, the junction kept 7 bases outside the gene matches. CDR3 bases: TGTGCCAGCAGTGAAAACAGGGGGAGGTTTGAGACCCAGTACTTC. This encodes CASSENRGRFETQYF.

The gene calls are TRBV25-1 and TRBJ1-4; the D gene is possibly TRBD1 (5 bases). V lost 3 bases to trimming and J lost 3 bases, with 14 bases between them. CDR3 length equals 16 residues. Germline-derived CDR1 and CDR2 are MGHDK and SYGVNS. The CDR3 region has the DNA TGTGCCAGCAGTGAGGCTAGGGGTCTGGCTAATGAAAAACTGTTTTTT. Translating gives CASSEARGLANEKLFF.

The J gene is TRBJ1-2, the V gene TRBV28; D is ambiguous. The CDR3 is made up of 12 amino acids. The germline gives CDR1 MDHEN, CDR2 SYDVKM. The V end lost 6 bases, the J end lost 7 bases, and 12 bases lay between the germline ends. The CDR3 loop reads CASRNTIPGYTF. The CDR3 DNA is TGTGCCAGCAGAAACACCATCCCTGGCTACACCTTC.

This chain joins TRBV5-1 and TRBJ2-3; D ambiguous. This CDR3 is 11 amino acids long. Trimming took off 2 bases at V and 2 bases at J, with 0 bases between the two ends. Per the germline V gene, CDR1 is SGHRS and CDR2 is YFSETQ. The CDR3 sequence is CASSFTDTQYF. CDR3 bases: TGCGCCAGCAGCTTCACAGATACGCAGTATTTT.

This clone has a handful of counts. The chain combines TRBV19 with TRBJ1-5, with a tentative D call TRBD1 (6 bases). V dropped 0 bases and J dropped 6 bases, with 15 bases sitting between them. The CDR3 consists of 16 residues. CDR1 and CDR2 (germline): LNHDA, SQIVND (reference sequence). CDR3 sequence reads: CASSIDRGGNGQPQHF. Written as DNA, the CDR3 is TGTGCCAGTAGTATAGATCGAGGGGGGAACGGTCAGCCCCAGCATTTT.

The chain couples TRBV2 to TRBJ1-6; TRBD1 might be the D (5 bases). The CDR3 consists of 14 residues. Germline values: CDR1 SNHLY, CDR2 FYNNEI. The V end lost 5 bases, the J end lost 8 bases, and 13 bases lay between the germline ends. The CDR3 DNA sequence: TGTGCCAGCAGTAGTAACAGGCCAGATTCACCCCTCCACTTT. This gives the protein CASSSNRPDSPLHF.

The chain couples TRBV5-1 to TRBJ1-5, with a weak D call TRBD1 (6 bases). CDR1 and CDR2 from the germline V gene are SGHRS and YFSETQ. This CDR3 comprises 14 residues. V was pared by 4 bases and J by 1 base, with 9 bases between. In DNA form, the CDR3 reads TGCGCCAGCAGCCCCGGACAGAGCAATCAGCCCCAGCATTTT. Translated, it gives CASSPGQSNQPQHF.

This chain connects TRBV30 to TRBJ2-7; unclear D gene. From germline, CDR1 is GTSNPN and CDR2 SVGIG (reference sequence). The CDR3 loop spans 12 amino acids. The CDR3 bases are TGTGTCGGTCCAGATACCTCCTACGAGCAGTACTTC. As protein: CVGPDTSYEQYF.

The J gene is TRBJ1-6, the V gene TRBV7-9; 8 bases map to TRBD1. The CDR3 runs 15 residues. Unmatched junction bases numbered 6, after V lost 0 bases and J lost 11 bases. CDR1 and CDR2 from the germline V gene are SEHNR and FQNEAQ (reference sequence). As DNA, the CDR3 is TGTGCCAGCAGCTTAGCGAGGACAGGGCATCCACCCCTCCACTTT. Translation gives CASSLARTGHPPLHF.

The chain has TRBV5-4 and TRBJ1-2, with D tentatively TRBD1 (5 bases). CDR3 length: 15 residues. V was pared by 0 bases and J by 4 bases, with 13 bases between. Germline V gene sequence: CDR1 SGHNT, CDR2 YYREEE (reference sequence). This CDR3 is CASSLARGAIYGYTF. The CDR3 DNA reads as TGTGCCAGCAGCTTGGCACGAGGGGCGATCTATGGCTACACCTTC. Using reference TRBV5-4 and TRBJ1-2 for the parts outside the CDR3, the full variable domain is ETGVTQSPTHLIKTRGQQVTLRCSSQSGHNTVSWYQQALGQGPQFIFQYYREEENGRGNFPPRFSGLQFPNYSSELNVNALELDDSALYLCASSLARGAIYGYTFGSGTRLTVV.

This clone was recorded only once. CDR3 amino acids: CASSTRRYPQSRANVLTF. The CDR3 region has the DNA TGTGCCAGCAGCACAAGGCGTTACCCACAAAGTCGGGCCAACGTCCTGACTTTC. The chain carries TRBV7-3 and TRBJ2-6; no reliable D call. Germline CDR1 is SGHTA and CDR2 is FQGTGA. The CDR3 is 18 residues long. V lost 5 bases, J lost 5 bases, and 22 bases lay in between.

This clone was recorded once. The chain employs TRBV18 and TRBJ1-1, with no clear D. There are 15 residues in the CDR3. V lost 6 bases and J 0 bases, leaving 14 bases between the germline ends. CDR1 and CDR2 (germline): KGHSH, LQKENI. CDR3 sequence (DNA): TGTGCCAGCTCGGCTATGGTGGGTCTGAACACTGAAGCTTTCTTT. Translated: CASSAMVGLNTEAFF. The full variable domain, rest sourced from reference TRBV18 and TRBJ1-1, is NAGVMQNPRHLVRRRGQEARLRCSPMKGHSHVYWYRQLPEEGLKFMVYLQKENIIDESGMPKERFSAEFPKEGPSILRIQQVVRGDSAAYFCASSAMVGLNTEAFFGQGTRLTVV.

The V call is TRBV6-5, the J call TRBJ1-1, with a tentative D call TRBD1 (6 bases). The ends were cut back, 2 bases at V and 1 base at J, with 14 bases in the middle. The CDR3 length is 16 residues. CDR1 MNHEY and CDR2 SVGAGI come from the germline V gene. The CDR3 region has the DNA TGTGCCAGCAGTTACGGTTCCAGACAGGAGAACACTGAAGCTTTCTTT. Amino acid sequence: CASSYGSRQENTEAFF.

This rearrangement joins TRBV28 to TRBJ2-3; TRBD2 might be the D (5 bases). Deletions cut 10 bases from V and 2 bases from J, with 16 bases between. The CDR3 has 14 amino acids. CDR1 and CDR2 from the germline V gene are MDHEN and SYDVKM. The CDR3 DNA reads as TGTGCCACACAAAGCGGCGGAATCACAGATACGCAGTATTTT. Translated, it gives CATQSGGITDTQYF.

This rearrangement joins TRBV7-3 to TRBJ2-2; D call uncertain. The germline V gene has CDR1 SGHTA and CDR2 FQGTGA. The V end was cut by 5 bases, the J end by 5 bases, with 12 bases between. The CDR3 contains 14 residues. The CDR3 DNA follows: TGTGCCAGCAGCCACACCACCCGGACCGGGGAGCTGTTTTTT. The encoded protein is CASSHTTRTGELFF.

The chain has TRBV20-1 and TRBJ1-1; D unresolved. The V end was cut by 1 base, the J end by 3 bases, with 3 bases between. Germline CDR1 and CDR2: DFQATT and SNEGSKA (reference sequence). This CDR3 region has 11 residues. In DNA form, the CDR3 reads TGCAGTGCTAGAGCTGACACTGAAGCTTTCTTT. This encodes CSARADTEAFF.

V usage is TRBV6-5 and J usage is TRBJ2-7; 7 nucleotides match TRBD2. The CDR3 covers 11 residues. Trimming at V came to 11 bases and at J to 6 bases, leaving 7 bases not matched to a gene. Per germline, CDR1 MNHEY and CDR2 SVGAGI. CDR3 sequence reads: CASRGEGEQYV. The CDR3 coding sequence is TGTGCCTCACGGGGGGAGGGCGAGCAGTACGTC.

This chain joins TRBV18 and TRBJ2-3, with 13 bases that match TRBD2. The CDR3 extends over 15 amino acids. Germline V gene sequence: CDR1 KGHSH, CDR2 LQKENI. With 3 bases clipped from V and 3 bases from J, the junction kept 0 bases outside the gene matches. CDR3 residues: CASSPGLAGTDTQYF. As DNA, the CDR3 is TGTGCCAGCTCACCGGGACTAGCGGGGACAGATACGCAGTATTTT.

With respect to this clone: The sample holds other DNA sequences that translate to the same CDR3. This chain links TRBV7-8 with TRBJ2-1; TRBD2 matches at 9 bases. There are 19 residues in the CDR3. Trimming at V came to 1 base and at J to 2 bases, leaving 12 bases not matched to a gene. Germline V gene sequence: CDR1 SGHVS, CDR2 FQNEAQ. For the CDR3, the DNA is TGTGCCAGCAGCTTAGTCGTGGGACTAGCAGGGGAGGCCTACAATGAGCAGTTCTTC. Translating gives CASSLVVGLAGEAYNEQFF. Variable domain in full (rest from reference TRBV7-8 and TRBJ2-1): GAGVSQSPRYKVAKRGQDVALRCDPISGHVSLFWYQQALGQGPEFLTYFQNEAQLDKSGLPSDRFFAERPEGSVSTLKIQRTQQEDSAVYLCASSLVVGLAGEAYNEQFFGPGTRLTVL.

This chain uses TRBV10-3 with TRBJ2-7; D might be TRBD1 (5 bases). The CDR3 contains 14 residues. Between the trimmed V and J ends, which lost 4 bases and 7 bases, there was a span of 17 bases. Looked up from germline, CDR1 is ENHRY and CDR2 is SYGVKD. The CDR3 DNA reads as TGTGCCATCAGTGGGGGCGGTTGGCCCGGGGAGCAGTACGTC. Translating it yields CAISGGGWPGEQYV.

The CDR3 nucleotides read TGTGCCAGCAGTTCCGGGAGAACGCAGCCCCAGCATTTT. Translation gives CASSSGRTQPQHF. This chain uses TRBV28 with TRBJ1-5, with no clear D. CDR3 length equals 13 residues. Trimming left V 4 bases short and J 7 bases short, with 11 bases between. Germline loops: CDR1 MDHEN, CDR2 SYDVKM.

The rearrangement uses TRBV2 and TRBJ2-3, with TRBD1 matching 12 bases. J was trimmed by 6 bases and V by 4 bases; bases with no gene match: 2. The CDR3 has 14 residues. Germline V gene lookup returns CDR1 SNHLY and CDR2 FYNNEI. The CDR3 DNA reads TGTGCCAGCAGTGGGGACAGGGGGCCGGATACGCAGTATTTT. Its translation: CASSGDRGPDTQYF.

This chain links TRBV28 with TRBJ2-2; no reliable D call. Looked up from germline, CDR1 is MDHEN and CDR2 is SYDVKM. This CDR3 region has 14 residues. V gave up 5 bases and J gave up 1 base, with 8 bases separating them. The chain's CDR3 is CASSPRLNTGELFF. CDR3 in DNA: TGTGCCAGCAGTCCCCGACTGAACACCGGGGAGCTGTTTTTT.

The rearrangement joins TRBV19 to TRBJ1-1, with a possible D match to TRBD1 (6 bases). Germline CDR1 reads LNHDA; CDR2 reads SQIVND (reference sequence). The CDR3 has 14 residues. Trimming took off 3 bases at V and 0 bases at J, with 8 bases between the two ends. CDR3 sequence (DNA): TGTGCCAGTAGTATTGACAGGTTGAACACTGAAGCTTTCTTT. Its translation is CASSIDRLNTEAFF.

This chain joins TRBV6-5 and TRBJ2-4; TRBD1 aligns across 8 bases. The CDR3 is made up of 13 amino acids. J lost 4 bases, V lost 6 bases, and 2 bases had no gene match. Germline lookup yields CDR1 MNHEY and CDR2 SVGAGI. As DNA, the CDR3 is TGTGCCAGCAGGAGACAGGGGAAAAACATTCAGTACTTC. Its protein is CASRRQGKNIQYF.

The V gene is TRBV5-1, the J gene TRBJ2-3, with D perhaps matching TRBD1 or TRBD2 (5 bases each). V lost 6 bases and J lost 1, with 9 bases in between. Germline V gene data show CDR1 as SGHRS and CDR2 as YFSETQ. The CDR3 contains 13 residues. The CDR3 region has the DNA TGCGCCAGCAAGATGGGGGGCACAGATACGCAGTATTTT. Its protein product is CASKMGGTDTQYF.

The CDR3 is CASSGPGRVTSTDTQYF. CDR3 in DNA: TGTGCCAGCAGCGGACCCGGTCGGGTTACTAGCACAGATACGCAGTATTTT. The V and J genes are TRBV9 and TRBJ2-3; D call uncertain. CDR1 is SGDLS and CDR2 is YYNGEE in the germline V gene. V lost 3 bases, J lost 0 bases, and 17 bases lay in between. The CDR3 is 17 amino acids. Using reference TRBV9 and TRBJ2-3 for the parts outside the CDR3, the full variable domain is DSGVTQTPKHLITATGQRVTLRCSPRSGDLSVYWYQQSLDQGLQFLIQYYNGEERAKGNILERFSAQQFPDLHSELNLSSLELGDSALYFCASSGPGRVTSTDTQYFGPGTRLTVL.

This rearrangement joins TRBV19 to TRBJ1-5, with D perhaps matching TRBD1 (5 bases). V lost 2 bases and J 1 base, leaving 12 bases between the germline ends. In germline, CDR1 is LNHDA, CDR2 SQIVND (reference sequence). The CDR3 spans 16 residues. The CDR3 region has the DNA TGTGCCAGTAGTATAATTCCAGGGTTCAGCAATCAGCCCCAGCATTTT. This translates into CASSIIPGFSNQPQHF.

Note on this clone: At one boundary the junction diverges from the germline segment, which might be a read error. The chain combines TRBV7-7 with TRBJ2-1, with TRBD2 identical over 9 bases. The CDR3 extends over 14 amino acids. In germline, CDR1 is SSHAT, CDR2 FNYEAQ (reference sequence). The CDR3 protein is CASSSSGGSNEQFF. As DNA, the CDR3 is TGTGCTAGCAGCTCGAGCGGGGGGTCCAATGAGCAGTTCTTC.

The V call is TRBV19, the J call TRBJ1-4, with a possible D match to TRBD1 (5 bases). The CDR3 length is 16 residues. The V gene lost 1 base and the J gene lost 4 bases, with 13 bases spanning the gap. The germline V gene has CDR1 LNHDA and CDR2 SQIVND (reference sequence). The CDR3 nucleotides are TGTGCCAGTAGTATAGCCCCAGGGACGTATAATGAAAAACTGTTTTTT. Amino acid sequence: CASSIAPGTYNEKLFF.